This is a list of T cell receptor beta chains from one sample in a study of Graves' ophthalmopathy and Graves' hyperthyroidism. TCRdb recomputed calls from the multiplex PCR reads with MiXCR, one row per CDR3 protein. The table has approximately 700,000 distinct CDR3 sequences, roughly two fifths seen once. Sequencing was carried out using peripheral blood. Receptors originate from an adult man with Graves' ophthalmopathy. The CDR3 runs from the conserved cysteine through the conserved F or W. D genes are given only for firm matches. Clone size is not always given. Where it is, it says once, few, many or a class for expanded clones.

>TRBD2|TRBJ2-7|15|TRBV7-9|many
TGTGCCAGCAGCTCCCCTAGCGGCCAGACCTACGAGCAGTACTTC
CASSSPSGQTYEQYF
>-|TRBJ1-4|14|TRBV6-5|-
TGTGCCAGCAGTCGAGGGACGGCTAGTGAAAAACTATTTTTT
CASSRGTASEKLFF
>-|TRBJ1-2|13|TRBV25-1|many
TGTGCCAGCCTTGATGAGGCGGGCTATGGCTACACCTTC
CASLDEAGYGYTF
>TRBD1|TRBJ1-2|12|TRBV2|-
TGTGCCAGCTCACTGGGGACAGTCGGCTACACCTTC
CASSLGTVGYTF
>-|TRBJ2-3|15|TRBV29-1|few
TGCAGCGTTGCGGGGGGAAGGGGGCGCGAAGATACGCAGTATTTT
CSVAGGRGREDTQYF
>TRBD1|TRBJ2-5|15|TRBV7-3|-
TGTGCCAGCAGCCAAGAAGGGGGGACAGGGAAGACCCAGTACTTC
CASSQEGGTGKTQYF
>TRBD2|TRBJ2-2|16|TRBV13|many
TGTGCCAGCAGCCGTCCGACTAGCGGGAACACCGGGGAGCTGTTTTTT
CASSRPTSGNTGELFF
>TRBD2|TRBJ2-2|16|TRBV24-1|many
TGTGCCACCAGTGATCCGGGACTAGCTCATTCCGGGGAGCTGTTTTTT
CATSDPGLAHSGELFF
>TRBD1|TRBJ2-2|15|TRBV2|many
TGTGCCAGCAATCTGCAGGGGGCTGGCACCGGGGAGCTGTTTTTT
CASNLQGAGTGELFF
>-|TRBJ2-6|19|TRBV7-9|many
TGTGCCAGCAGCGGAAAATCGTATGTGGGGACGATTGGGGCCAACGTCCTGACTTTC
CASSGKSYVGTIGANVLTF
>-|TRBJ2-6|14|TRBV24-1|many
TGTGCCACAACCCCGGGGGCTGGGGCCAACGTCCTGACTTTC
CATTPGAGANVLTF
>TRBD1|TRBJ1-3|17|TRBV11-2|-
TGTGCCAGCAGCCCAGGGGGGGTAACGGGGACTGGAAACACCATATATTTT
CASSPGGVTGTGNTIYF
>-|TRBJ2-2|12|TRBV29-1|-
TGCAGCGTGGATGGGAACACCGGGGAGCTGTCTTGG
CSVDGNTGELSW
>-|TRBJ2-7|14|TRBV10-3|many
TGTGCCATCAGAACAGAACCCAGCTCCTACGAGCAGTACTTC
CAIRTEPSSYEQYF
>TRBD1|TRBJ2-7|15|TRBV19|many
TGTGCCAGTAGTGCATCCGGGACAGGTGGCTACGAGCAGTACTTC
CASSASGTGGYEQYF
>TRBD1|TRBJ2-7|13|TRBV24-1|many
TGTGCCACCAGTGATGGGGACAGCCACGAGCAGTACTTC
CATSDGDSHEQYF
>-|TRBJ1-1|12|TRBV4-1|many
TGCGCCAGCAGCCAAGATTTGCTCGTTCCGGTATTT
CASSQDLLVPVF
>-|TRBJ1-6|14|TRBV20-1|many
TGCAGTGCTAGAGGAGGTGGGGTGGATTCACCCCTCCACTTT
CSARGGGVDSPLHF
>-|TRBJ1-1|12|TRBV29-1|-
TGCAGCATCCGGGACATCAACACTGAAGCTTTCTTT
CSIRDINTEAFF
>TRBD1|TRBJ1-2|15|TRBV9|many
TGTGCCAGCAAGACCGGACAGGGGGCCAACTATGGCTACACCTTC
CASKTGQGANYGYTF
>TRBD1|TRBJ1-1|15|TRBV19|many
TGTGCCAGTAGTATAGGGGGACAGGGGTACACTGAAGCTTTCTTT
CASSIGGQGYTEAFF
>-|TRBJ2-7|14|TRBV3-1|-
TGTGCCAGCTCGCCAACTCCGGGTCCTCACGAGCAGTACTTC
CASSPTPGPHEQYF
>-|TRBJ1-5|14|TRBV12-5|many
TGTGCTAGTGGTACGGGGTTAAGTAATCAGCCCCAGCATTTT
CASGTGLSNQPQHF
>-|TRBJ1-3|16|TRBV25-1|-
TGTGCCAGCAGTTTTGGGGGGGTGAGCTCTGGAAACACCATATATTTT
CASSFGGVSSGNTIYF
>-|TRBJ2-5|13|TRBV7-7|-
TGTGCTAGCACCCGACAGAGCGGGGAGACCCAGTACTTC
CASTRQSGETQYF
>TRBD1|TRBJ2-7|15|TRBV6-6|-
TGTGCCAGCAGTTTGGTGGGACAGGTGGACTACGAGCAGTACTTC
CASSLVGQVDYEQYF
>-|TRBJ2-7|15|TRBV9|many
TGTGCCAGCAGCGCCGGACTGGCGGGGATCTACGAGCAGTACTTC
CASSAGLAGIYEQYF
>-|TRBJ2-2|10|TRBV2|many
TGTGCCAGCAATGGCGGGGAGCTGTTTTTT
CASNGGELFF
>TRBD2|TRBJ2-5|14|TRBV2|many
TGTGCCAGCAGAGGGACTAGCGGGGGAGAGACCCAGTACTTC
CASRGTSGGETQYF
>-|TRBJ1-1|12|TRBV29-1|-
TGCAGCTTAGTTACTGGGAGCACTGAAGCTTTCTTT
CSLVTGSTEAFF
>TRBD2|TRBJ2-7|15|TRBV10-3|many
TGTGCCATCAGTGACCCGTTGCGGGAGATCCACGAGCAGTACTTC
CAISDPLREIHEQYF
>-|TRBJ2-7|14|TRBV3-1|many
TGTGCCAGCAGCCAAGGACCGCCAAGGGACGAGCAGTACTTC
CASSQGPPRDEQYF
>-|TRBJ1-5|13|TRBV29-1|-
TGCAGCGTTGATCAGCGGGGTCAAGAGACCCAGCATTTT
CSVDQRGQETQHF
>-|TRBJ2-7|12|TRBV7-9|-
TGTGCCAGCAGCGCGGGACAGATAGGGCAGTACTTC
CASSAGQIGQYF
>-|TRBJ1-4|16|TRBV20-1|once
TGCAGTGCTAGTGGGTCCAGCGGGGGGGCTCAGGAAAAACTGTTTTTT
CSASGSSGGAQEKLFF
>-|TRBJ2-6|16|TRBV15|-
TGTGCCACCAGCAGCCCAGGTATCTCTGGGGCCAACGTCCTGACTTTC
CATSSPGISGANVLTF
>-|TRBJ2-5|15|TRBV7-9|many
TGTGCCAGCAGCTTAGTGAGCGGCTACCAAGAGACCCAGTACTTC
CASSLVSGYQETQYF
>-|TRBJ1-2|16|TRBV4-2|-
TGTGCCAGCAGCCAGGGGGGAACAGACTCTAACTATGGCTACACCTTC
CASSQGGTDSNYGYTF
>TRBD1|TRBJ1-4|13|TRBV7-2|-
TGTGCCTGTACGGGACAGCCGGGTGAAAAACTGTTTTTT
CACTGQPGEKLFF
>TRBD2|TRBJ2-7|17|TRBV7-9|many
TGTGCCAGCAGCTCCCTCCGGACTAGCGGGAGACCTTACGAGCAGTACTTC
CASSSLRTSGRPYEQYF
>-|TRBJ2-1|13|TRBV24-1|-
TGTGCCACATCAAGGGGGAATCGCAATGAGCAGTTCTTC
CATSRGNRNEQFF
>TRBD2|TRBJ2-7|15|TRBV7-9|few
TGTGCCAGCAGCCAAGGGCCCCGGGAGGGCGCCGAGCAGTACTTC
CASSQGPREGAEQYF